The clone carrying this T cell receptor (beta chain) was recorded at least ten times. The sample comes from a study of T cells in Graves' hyperthyroidism and ophthalmopathy. Turning to the study itself: Peripheral blood was taken when the disease was first diagnosed, before any treatment began.

Amplified regions were TCR beta CDR3 sequences from RNA transcripts. The HTBI primer set was used in a first-round RT-PCR of the TCR CDR3. TCRdb used MiXCR to reprocess the multiplex PCR reads, holding one entry per CDR3 protein. The table shows roughly 350,000 distinct CDR3 sequences, with roughly an eighth occurring only once. A NOSPECS grade of at least 4, a Clinical Activity Score of at least 3 and duration under 3 months were recorded in ophthalmopathy patients. The CDR3 totals 13 residues. V lost 7 bases to trimming and J lost 5 bases, with 11 bases between them. CDR1 and CDR2 (germline): SEHNR, FQNEAQ (reference sequence).

This clonotype was sampled from a woman between 35 and 50 years old with Graves' ophthalmopathy. The J gene is TRBJ2-2, the V gene TRBV7-9; D is possibly TRBD1 (5 bases). The sequencing sample was made of blood. The CDR3 protein is CASKDQGTGELFF. DNA for the CDR3: TGTGCCAGCAAGGATCAGGGAACCGGGGAGCTGTTTTTT.